The 21 T cell receptor beta chains in this list originate from one sample, sequenced in a study of cytomegalovirus exposure and HLA in healthy donors. The PCR had 60 Vbeta and 13 Jbeta primers. Sequencing used immunoSEQ multiplex PCR; TCRdb keeps in-frame clones, though not all of them. The sample yields about 140,000 clones, roughly three quarters seen once. The source material was PBMCs. These receptors were taken from a woman in her forties in good health and CMV-seronegative.

This clone has more than one count but fewer than ten. V is TRBV27 and J is TRBJ2-2, with 9 bases aligning to TRBD1. Looked up from germline, CDR1 is MNHEY and CDR2 is SMNVEV (reference sequence). Germline trimming cut 1 base from V and 5 bases from J; bases unmatched to any gene: 5. This CDR3 contains 16 residues. CDR3 region: CASSLLGTGNTGELFF. CDR3 coding DNA: TGTGCCAGCAGTTTATTAGGGACAGGGAATACCGGGGAGCTGTTTTTT.

The chain couples TRBV13 to TRBJ2-5, with 9 bases lining up with TRBD1. The J call may be incorrect, as the DNA end agrees better with TRBJ2-7. The CDR3 is made up of 14 amino acids. The V gene's germline CDR1 is PRHDT and CDR2 FYEKMQ (reference sequence). The CDR3 nucleotides read TGTGCCAGCAGCACGGGGGACAGGGTCTACGAGCAGTACTTC. This codes for CASSTGDRVYEQYF.

The rearrangement uses TRBV25-1 and TRBJ1-4; D perhaps matches TRBD1 (6 bases). The V gene's germline CDR1 is MGHDK and CDR2 SYGVNS. This CDR3 spans 15 amino acids. The germline V and J ends were trimmed by 3 bases and 6 bases, with 14 bases remaining between them. CDR3: CASSDNRVRDEKLFF. The CDR3 coding sequence is TGTGCCAGCAGTGATAACAGGGTGCGTGATGAAAAACTGTTTTTT.

This chain uses TRBV6-1 with TRBJ2-7; 10 nucleotides match TRBD2. The J segment lost 7 bases and the V segment lost 2 bases, leaving 17 bases of the junction unmatched. The CDR3 contains 18 residues. Germline CDR1 and CDR2: MNHNS and SASEGT. CDR3 protein: CASSEIRGAGGKYKEQYF. The CDR3 DNA sequence: TGTGCCAGCAGTGAAATTAGGGGAGCGGGGGGGAAGTATAAAGAGCAGTACTTC.

A note on this clone: The junction differs from germline at one of its ends, possibly a read error. The chain joins TRBV7-9 to TRBJ2-5, with D possibly matching TRBD2 (5 bases). CDR3 size: 14 residues. Germline V CDR1 and CDR2: SEHNR, FQNEAQ (reference sequence). The CDR3 bases are TGTTCCAGCAGCTTAATATTGGGCGGGGAGACCCAGTACTTC. Amino acids: CSSSLILGGETQYF. The whole variable domain, remainder taken from reference TRBV7-9 and TRBJ2-5, is DTGVSQNPRHKITKRGQNVTFRCDPISEHNRLYWYRQTLGQGPEFLTYFQNEAQLEKSRLLSDRFSAERPKGSFSTLEIQRTEQGDSAMYLCSSSLILGGETQYFGPGTRLLVL.

This sequence joins TRBV25-1 and TRBJ1-2, with 8 bases identical to TRBD1. V shed 6 bases and J 4 bases; nucleotides not matched to a gene: 7. The CDR3 is 14 residues long. Germline V gene lookup returns CDR1 MGHDK and CDR2 SYGVNS. CDR3 nucleotide sequence: TGTGCCAGCAGCCAGGGGGCGCAGGTCTATGGCTACACCTTC. Its protein product is CASSQGAQVYGYTF.

The chain joins TRBV15 to TRBJ1-1; 8 positions match TRBD1. The V gene's germline CDR1 is LNHNV and CDR2 YYDKDF (reference sequence). Germline trimming cut 3 bases from V and 10 bases from J; bases unmatched to any gene: 19. The CDR3 has 17 residues. The CDR3 here is CATSRGGWDRSGVGAFF. DNA for the CDR3: TGTGCCACCAGCAGGGGCGGCTGGGACAGGTCGGGCGTAGGAGCTTTCTTT.

The CDR3 DNA reads TGTGCCAGCAGCGCGGGGACGGGGTCGAGCGGGGAGCTGTTTTTT. Its protein is CASSAGTGSSGELFF. J is TRBJ2-2 and V is TRBV21-1; the table's D call of TRBD2 was not tested on the DNA. TRBV21-1 is given as a pseudogene. This CDR3 has 15 amino acids.

V and J are TRBV28 and TRBJ1-2; no definite D call. V was pared by 7 bases and J by 4 bases, with 7 bases between. The CDR3 contains 11 residues. Germline V CDR1 and CDR2: MDHEN, SYDVKM. The CDR3 region has the DNA TGTGCCAGCATGAGAAGCTATGGCTACACCTTC. This encodes CASMRSYGYTF.

Remarks on this clone: The junction does not match germline at one end; this may be a read error. The gene calls are TRBV7-9 and TRBJ1-1; no firm D call. Germline CDR1 SEHNR, CDR2 FQNEAQ (reference sequence). The CDR3 totals 13 residues. CDR3: CSSSRSSNTEAFF. The DNA for the CDR3 is TGTTCCAGCAGCCGTAGCTCGAACACTGAAGCTTTCTTT.

This clone is a singleton in its sample. The chain employs TRBV28 and TRBJ2-3; D is ambiguous. Trimming pared 6 bases from V and 5 bases from J, leaving 9 bases between. In germline, CDR1 is MDHEN, CDR2 SYDVKM. CDR3 length equals 12 residues. In DNA, the CDR3 is TGTGCCAGCAGAACCTCCGGAGATACGCAGTATTTT. This translates into CASRTSGDTQYF.

The chain is built from TRBV4-2 and TRBJ2-2, with 7 bases lining up with TRBD2. CDR1 is LGHNA, CDR2 YNFKEQ, per germline. The CDR3 is 16 amino acids. Losses at the gene ends were 1 base for V and 3 bases for J; bases not matched to a gene: 5. CDR3 DNA: TGTGCCAGCAGCCAAGGGGAGGGGATTGACACCGGGGAGCTGTTTTTT. Translated: CASSQGEGIDTGELFF.

The chain employs TRBV7-2 and TRBJ2-2, with 7 bases lining up with TRBD2. The CDR3 covers 15 residues. Trimming cost V 3 bases and J 0 bases; bases outside gene matches: 1. Per germline, CDR1 SGHTA and CDR2 FQGNSA. CDR3 region: CASSLSGANTGELFF. The CDR3 nucleotides read TGTGCCAGCAGCTTGAGCGGGGCGAACACCGGGGAGCTGTTTTTT.

The chain joins TRBV10-1 to TRBJ2-3, with TRBD2 matching over 7 bases. The CDR3 has 15 residues. Germline assignment: CDR1 WNHNN and CDR2 SYGVQD (reference sequence). Trimming at V came to 5 bases and at J to 4 bases, leaving 9 bases not matched to a gene. CDR3 amino acids: CASSKTSRGPDTQYF. CDR3 bases: TGCGCCAGCAGTAAGACTAGCCGTGGCCCAGATACGCAGTATTTT.

This clone was recorded a few times. The chain is built from TRBV10-3 and TRBJ2-7, with TRBD1 matching over 9 bases. Germline CDR1 is ENHRY and CDR2 is SYGVKD. Trimming cost V 3 bases and J 5 bases; bases outside gene matches: 5. This CDR3 has 14 amino acids. CDR3 sequence reads: CAISDGTGLDEQYF. In DNA form, the CDR3 reads TGTGCCATCAGTGATGGGACAGGGCTGGACGAGCAGTACTTC.

The V call is TRBV2, the J call TRBJ1-5; 7 bases are shared with TRBD1. The CDR3 covers 15 residues. V dropped 6 bases and J dropped 2; count of bases not matched to a gene: 7. Germline lookup yields CDR1 SNHLY and CDR2 FYNNEI. CDR3 sequence: CASRRDSGGNQPQHF. The CDR3 nucleotides read TGTGCCAGCAGAAGGGACAGCGGAGGCAATCAGCCCCAGCATTTT.

CDR3 region: CASRDRGLSSGNTIYF. CDR3 bases: TGTGCCAGCAGGGACAGGGGTTTGAGCTCTGGAAACACCATATATTTT. This chain links TRBV6-4 with TRBJ1-3, with 9 bases matching TRBD1. The CDR3 covers 16 residues. Germline V gives CDR1 MRHNA, CDR2 SNTAGT. J was trimmed by 0 bases and V by 6 bases; bases with no gene match: 6.

This sequence joins TRBV5-4 and TRBJ2-7, with TRBD2 identical over 8 bases. The germline V gene encodes CDR1 SGHNT and CDR2 YYREEE (reference sequence). The CDR3 loop spans 15 amino acids. V lost 0 bases to trimming and J lost 8 bases; unmatched junction nucleotides: 10. The CDR3 reads CASSLAGPAGAQQYF. The DNA of the CDR3 is TGTGCCAGCAGCTTGGCCGGCCCAGCGGGGGCCCAGCAGTACTTC.

The chain recombines TRBV25-1 with TRBJ2-7, with 11 bases identical to TRBD1. After removal of 6 bases from V and 5 bases from J, the junction contained 6 bases not matched to a gene. This CDR3 has 14 residues. The V gene's germline CDR1 is MGHDK and CDR2 SYGVNS. The CDR3 DNA reads TGTGCCAGCAGCGCAGGACAGGGGGCGCACGAGCAGTACTTC. It encodes CASSAGQGAHEQYF.

The chain carries TRBV7-8 and TRBJ2-2, with 13 nucleotides matching TRBD2. Unmatched junction bases numbered 10, after V lost 5 bases and J lost 10 bases. The germline V gene encodes CDR1 SGHVS and CDR2 FQNEAQ. The CDR3 length is 16 residues. CDR3 nucleotide sequence: TGTGCCAGCAGCCGGGGACTAGCGGGGATTTATAAGGAGCTGTTTTTT. Protein sequence: CASSRGLAGIYKELFF.

Regarding this clone: Other DNA sequences in the sample encode the same CDR3. The chain is built from TRBV6-5 and TRBJ2-7, with D possibly TRBD1 on 6 matching bases. This CDR3 is built from 14 residues. The germline V and J ends were trimmed by 0 bases and 3 bases, with 9 bases remaining between them. CDR1 and CDR2 from the germline V gene are MNHEY and SVGAGI. CDR3 DNA sequence: TGTGCCAGCAGTTACTCCAGGGGAAGCTACGAGCAGTACTTC. It codes for CASSYSRGSYEQYF.